Listed below are T cell receptor beta chains from one sample, sequenced in a study of cytomegalovirus exposure and HLA in healthy donors. TCRdb's copy holds only in-frame clones and misses some; the assay was immunoSEQ multiplex PCR. The table lists around 67,000 clones, about 80% of them singletons. Sequences were obtained from PBMCs. The receptors originated from a man younger than 35 in good health and CMV-seropositive. The CDR3 runs from the conserved cysteine through the conserved F or W. The D gene is left open where the match is weak. Clone size is stated in some rows and not others, as once, few, many or a class when expanded.

J,D,size,V,DNA,CDR3
TRBJ1-4,-,-,TRBV19,TGTGCCAGTAGTGGTGGCGGCCTCAATGAAAAACTGTTTTTT,CASSGGGLNEKLFF
TRBJ2-5,-,-,TRBV5-6,TGTGCCAGCAGTCTACAAGAGACCCAGTACTTC,CASSLQETQYF
TRBJ2-5,TRBD2,-,TRBV7-2,TGTGCCAGCAGCTTAGCCAGACTAGCGGGAGATCAAGAGACCCAGTACTTC,CASSLARLAGDQETQYF
TRBJ1-2,TRBD1,-,TRBV29-1,TGCAGCGTTGATACACAGGGGGCAGGCTACACCTTC,CSVDTQGAGYTF
TRBJ2-5,-,few,TRBV28,TGTGCCAGCAGCCAGCTAGCTCAAGAGACCCAGTACTTC,CASSQLAQETQYF
TRBJ2-7,-,-,TRBV11-2,TGTGCCAGCAGCTCCTCAGGGGTTTGGGACGAGCAGTACTTC,CASSSSGVWDEQYF
TRBJ2-1,TRBD1,-,TRBV18,TGTGCCAGCTCACCACCTGGGACAGGGCCCCAGTTCTTC,CASSPPGTGPQFF
TRBJ2-1,-,-,TRBV7-6,TGTGCCAGCACCTACTCTCCGGGAAATGAGCAGTTCTTC,CASTYSPGNEQFF
TRBJ1-1,TRBD1,-,TRBV5-1,TGCGCCAGCAGGTGGACAGGGGGGAACACTGAAGCTTTCTTT,CASRWTGGNTEAFF
TRBJ2-3,TRBD2,few,TRBV6-5,TGTGCCAGCAGCGGTTGGGGAGGGACAGATACGCAGTATTTT,CASSGWGGTDTQYF
TRBJ1-2,-,-,TRBV6-5,TGTGCCAGCAGTCAAGACAGCTCACTCTATGGCTACACCTTC,CASSQDSSLYGYTF
TRBJ1-4,TRBD1,-,TRBV6-5,TGTGCCAGCAGTCCACAGGGGGCTGTCGATGAAAAACTGTTTTTT,CASSPQGAVDEKLFF
TRBJ1-5,-,-,TRBV19,TGTGCCAGCCGGGACAACAATCAGCCCCAGCATTTT,CASRDNNQPQHF
TRBJ1-1,TRBD1,-,TRBV9,TGTGCCAGCCGACACAAGACAGGGGAACACACTGAAGCTTTCTTT,CASRHKTGEHTEAFF
TRBJ2-7,TRBD2,-,TRBV29-1,TGCAGCGTTGTTTTGGCTAGCGGGTCCTCCTACGAGCAGTACTTC,CSVVLASGSSYEQYF
TRBJ2-1,-,-,TRBV4-2,TGTGCCAGCAGCCAAGATATCGGGATAGCGGTTTACAATGAGCAGTTCTTC,CASSQDIGIAVYNEQFF
TRBJ1-2,TRBD1,-,TRBV4-1,TGCGCCAGCAGCCAAGCCGGACAGGGGGCAAATCGTGGCTACACCTTC,CASSQAGQGANRGYTF
TRBJ1-4,-,-,TRBV30,TGTGCCTGGAGTGTGGGAGCAACTAATGAAAAACTGTTTTTT,CAWSVGATNEKLFF
TRBJ2-7,TRBD1,-,TRBV5-8,TGTGCCAGCGGCCGACAGGGTATGGAGCAGTACTTC,CASGRQGMEQYF
TRBJ2-1,TRBD1,-,TRBV30,TGTGCCTGGAGTGCAGGGACAGGGTACGATGAGCAGTTCTTC,CAWSAGTGYDEQFF
TRBJ2-1,TRBD2,-,TRBV19,TGTGCCAGTAGTGCCTCTAGCGGGAGGAAGTTCTTC,CASSASSGRKFF
TRBJ1-5,-,-,TRBV15,TGTGCCACCAGCAGAGATCGGGGTATTCAGCCCCAGCATTTT,CATSRDRGIQPQHF
TRBJ1-2,-,-,TRBV19,TGTGCCAGTACCTATGCGGGCCAGGGGAATGGCTACACCTTC,CASTYAGQGNGYTF
TRBJ1-5,-,-,TRBV5-8,TGTGCCAGCAGCTTGGCACAGTATAGCAATCAGCCCCAGCATTTT,CASSLAQYSNQPQHF
TRBJ2-7,-,-,TRBV7-2,TGTGCCAGCAGCTTAGCGGGACTTGGGACCTACGAGCAGTACTTC,CASSLAGLGTYEQYF
TRBJ2-7,TRBD2,once,TRBV10-3,TGTGCCACCCTAGCGGGGGGGGCTCTCTACGAGCAGTACTTC,CATLAGGALYEQYF
TRBJ2-6,-,-,TRBV29-1,TGCAGCGTTCCTATCCCTGGGGCCAACGTCCTGACTTTC,CSVPIPGANVLTF
TRBJ2-5,-,-,TRBV21-1,TGTGCCAGCATCCAAAGCCGTAACCCCGAGACCCAGTACTTC,CASIQSRNPETQYF
TRBJ2-5,-,-,TRBV5-4,TGTGCCAGCAGTTTTCTGGCCAGTCAAGAGACCCAGTACTTC,CASSFLASQETQYF
TRBJ2-1,-,-,TRBV20-1,TGCAGTGCTGAACTAGTCCCTGAGCAGTTCTTC,CSAELVPEQFF
TRBJ2-7,-,few,TRBV6-5,TGTGCCAGCAGTTCCTACGTGGGCGCCTACGAGCAGTACTTC,CASSSYVGAYEQYF
TRBJ2-4,-,-,TRBV30,TGTGCCTACGGGCGGGACCTAGCCAAAAACATTCAGTACTTC,CAYGRDLAKNIQYF
TRBJ1-4,TRBD1,once,TRBV9,TGTGCCAGCAGCGGGACAGGGGGCGCGGGCGAAAAACTGTTTTTT,CASSGTGGAGEKLFF
TRBJ2-3,-,-,TRBV29-1,TGCAGCGTTGGGGGGGTCGTAACAGATACGCAGTATTTT,CSVGGVVTDTQYF
TRBJ2-1,-,-,TRBV13,TGTGCCAGCAGCTTAGCGGGCAATGAGCAGTTCTTC,CASSLAGNEQFF
TRBJ1-2,-,few,TRBV5-6,TGTGCCAGCAACCTCGAGTCAGGTGGCTACACCTTC,CASNLESGGYTF